This TCR beta chain appears in the sequencing data of a study of cytomegalovirus exposure and HLA in healthy donors. CDR3 size: 15 residues. Germline V gene lookup returns CDR1 SEHNR and CDR2 FQNEAQ (reference sequence). Deletions cut 5 bases from V and 1 base from J, with 14 bases between. Study results and caveats: For presence/absence analyses, sequencing depth was assumed to be roughly uniform across donors. Analysis was carried out at a later point, and it linked a missense DCLRE1C variant to TCR beta V- and J-gene trimming. Data from an earlier analysis indicated that most TCR beta V segments were productive either about 87% or about 30% of the time.

Primers included in the PCR were 60 Vbeta and 13 Jbeta primers. Original handling: In a later analysis, of around 80 million unique beta chains, some 10 million appeared in at least two donors. Repertoires were generated with immunoSEQ multiplex PCR, while TCRdb's copy carries only in-frame clones and drops some. That table supplies the V and J calls and clone size; D and trimming were determined from the DNA. The sample comprises 95,000 to 150,000 clones, approximately 80% of which are singletons, and 0.24% rests with the top ten. As concerns this clone: The antigen is undetermined.

Sequenced sample: PBMCs. The receptor comes from a man aged 50 to 60 in good health and CMV-seronegative. V usage is TRBV7-9 and J usage is TRBJ1-1; no firm D call. The CDR3 here is CASSPKPVTNTEAFF. The CDR3 DNA sequence: TGTGCCAGCAGCCCAAAGCCCGTAACGAACACTGAAGCTTTCTTT.